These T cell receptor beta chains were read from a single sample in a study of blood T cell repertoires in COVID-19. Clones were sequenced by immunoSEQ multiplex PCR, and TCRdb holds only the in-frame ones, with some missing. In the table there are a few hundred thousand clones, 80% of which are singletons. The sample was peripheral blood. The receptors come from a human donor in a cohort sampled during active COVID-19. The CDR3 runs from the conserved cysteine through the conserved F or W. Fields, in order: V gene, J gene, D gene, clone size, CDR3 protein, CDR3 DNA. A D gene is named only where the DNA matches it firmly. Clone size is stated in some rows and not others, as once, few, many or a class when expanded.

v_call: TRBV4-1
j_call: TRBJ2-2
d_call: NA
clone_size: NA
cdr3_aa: CASSQGYSNTGELFF
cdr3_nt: TGCGCCAGCAGCCAAGGGTACAGTAACACCGGGGAGCTGTTTTTT

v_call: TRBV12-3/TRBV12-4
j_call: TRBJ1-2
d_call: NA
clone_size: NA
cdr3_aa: CASRRQSLGYTF
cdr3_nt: TGTGCCAGCAGGAGACAGTCGCTTGGCTACACCTTC

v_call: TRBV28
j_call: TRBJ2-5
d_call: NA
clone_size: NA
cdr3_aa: CASSSAGRYETQYF
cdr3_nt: TGTGCCAGCAGCTCCGCGGGTCGGTATGAGACCCAGTACTTC

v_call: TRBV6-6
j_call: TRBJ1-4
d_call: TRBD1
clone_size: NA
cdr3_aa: CASSYSRQGAEKLFF
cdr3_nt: TGTGCCAGCAGTTACTCGAGACAGGGAGCTGAAAAACTGTTTTTT

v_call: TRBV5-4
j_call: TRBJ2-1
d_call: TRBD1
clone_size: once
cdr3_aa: CASSVPGQGYNEQFF
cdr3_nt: TGTGCCAGCAGCGTACCGGGACAGGGCTACAATGAGCAGTTCTTC

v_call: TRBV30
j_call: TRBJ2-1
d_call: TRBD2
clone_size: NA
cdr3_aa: CAWTPGASGNNEQFF
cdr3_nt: TGTGCCTGGACCCCCGGGGCTAGCGGGAATAATGAGCAGTTCTTC

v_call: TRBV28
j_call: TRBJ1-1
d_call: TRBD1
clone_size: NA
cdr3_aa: CASSLPQGGNTEAFF
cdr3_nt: TGTGCCAGCAGTTTACCCCAGGGGGGGAACACTGAAGCTTTCTTT

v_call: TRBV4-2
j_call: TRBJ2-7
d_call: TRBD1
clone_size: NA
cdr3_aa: CASSPEGQRAYEQYF
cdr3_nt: TGTGCCAGCAGCCCCGAGGGACAGCGAGCCTACGAGCAGTACTTC

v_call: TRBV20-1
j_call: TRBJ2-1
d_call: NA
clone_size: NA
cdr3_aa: CSARPAGEQFF
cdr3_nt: TGCAGTGCTAGGCCAGCGGGTGAGCAGTTCTTC

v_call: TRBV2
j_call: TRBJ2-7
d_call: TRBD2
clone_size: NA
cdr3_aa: CASSGTSGRGYEQYF
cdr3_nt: TGTGCCAGCAGTGGGACTAGCGGGAGGGGTTACGAGCAGTACTTC

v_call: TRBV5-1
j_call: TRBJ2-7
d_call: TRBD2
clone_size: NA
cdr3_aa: CASSLGTSGYEQYF
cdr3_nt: TGCGCCAGCAGCCTCGGGACTAGCGGATACGAGCAGTACTTC

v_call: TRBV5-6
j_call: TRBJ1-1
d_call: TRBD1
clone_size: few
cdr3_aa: CASSRDRGTEAFF
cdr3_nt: TGTGCCAGCAGCAGGGACAGGGGCACTGAAGCTTTCTTT

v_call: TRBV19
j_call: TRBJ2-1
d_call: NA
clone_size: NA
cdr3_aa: CASRPLADPYNEQFF
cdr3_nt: TGTGCCAGTAGGCCTCTGGCGGATCCCTACAATGAGCAGTTCTTC

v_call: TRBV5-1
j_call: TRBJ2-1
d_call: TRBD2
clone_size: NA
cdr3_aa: CASSFSGRAHEQFF
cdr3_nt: TGCGCCAGCAGCTTTAGCGGGAGGGCTCATGAGCAGTTCTTC

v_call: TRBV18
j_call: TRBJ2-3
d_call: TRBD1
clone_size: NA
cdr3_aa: CASSPGQGATDTQYF
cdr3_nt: TGTGCCAGCTCACCGGGACAGGGGGCCACAGATACGCAGTATTTT

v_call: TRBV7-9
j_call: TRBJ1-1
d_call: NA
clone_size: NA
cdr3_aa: CASSLAGSPTTNTEAFF
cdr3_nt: TGTGCCAGCAGCTTAGCCGGGAGTCCGACTACAAACACTGAAGCTTTCTTT

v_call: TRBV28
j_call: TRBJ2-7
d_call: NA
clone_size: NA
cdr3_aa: CASRGSAGQGSYEQYF
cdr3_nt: TGTGCCAGCAGGGGATCAGCAGGGCAGGGATCCTACGAGCAGTACTTC

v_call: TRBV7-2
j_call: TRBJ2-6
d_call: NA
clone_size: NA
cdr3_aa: CASSLTAPSGANVLTF
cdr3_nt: TGTGCCAGCAGCTTAACAGCTCCCTCTGGGGCCAACGTCCTGACTTTC

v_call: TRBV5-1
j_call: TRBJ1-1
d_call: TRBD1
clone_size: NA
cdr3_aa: CASSYGGTGALNTEAFF
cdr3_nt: TGCGCCAGCAGCTATGGCGGGACAGGGGCATTGAACACTGAAGCTTTCTTT

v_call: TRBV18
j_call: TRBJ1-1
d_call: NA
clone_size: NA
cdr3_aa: CASSPRVGRGDLNTEAFF
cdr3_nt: TGTGCCAGCTCACCGCGCGTCGGCAGGGGCGATTTGAACACTGAAGCTTTCTTT

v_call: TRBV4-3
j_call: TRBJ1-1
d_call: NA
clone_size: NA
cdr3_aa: CASSQVGTGLTEAFF
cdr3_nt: TGCGCCAGCAGCCAAGTCGGTACGGGTTTGACTGAAGCTTTCTTT

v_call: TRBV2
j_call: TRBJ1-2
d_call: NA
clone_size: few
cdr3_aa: CASRPLGAASNYGYTF
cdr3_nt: TGTGCCAGCAGACCCTTGGGGGCAGCTTCTAACTATGGCTACACCTTC

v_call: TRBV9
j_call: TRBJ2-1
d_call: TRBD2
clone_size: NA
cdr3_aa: CASSTSGTSGAGPGEQFF
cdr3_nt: TGTGCCAGCAGCACCTCCGGGACTAGCGGAGCCGGCCCGGGGGAGCAGTTCTTC

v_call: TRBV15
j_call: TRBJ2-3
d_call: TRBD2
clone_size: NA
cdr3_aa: CATSHSGGTDTQYF
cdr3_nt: TGTGCCACCAGCCATAGCGGGGGCACAGATACGCAGTATTTT

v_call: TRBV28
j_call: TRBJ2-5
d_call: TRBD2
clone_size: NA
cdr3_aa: CASTAGGQETQYF
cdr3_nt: TGTGCCAGCACGGCGGGGGGACAAGAGACCCAGTACTTC

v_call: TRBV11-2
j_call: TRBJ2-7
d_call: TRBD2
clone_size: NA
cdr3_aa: CASSTLLAVGSYEQYF
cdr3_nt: TGTGCCAGCAGCACCCTTCTAGCGGTCGGATCCTACGAGCAGTACTTC

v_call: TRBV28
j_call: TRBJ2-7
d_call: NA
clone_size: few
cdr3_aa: CASSPGWAQYF
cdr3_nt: TGTGCCAGCAGTCCCGGTTGGGCTCAGTACTTC

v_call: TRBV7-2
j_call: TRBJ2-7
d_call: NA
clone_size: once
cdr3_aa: CASSLEGGTRSYEQYF
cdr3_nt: TGTGCCAGCAGCTTAGAAGGAGGGACGCGATCCTACGAGCAGTACTTC

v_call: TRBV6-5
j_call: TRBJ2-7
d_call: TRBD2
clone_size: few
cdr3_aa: CASGEGRYEQYF
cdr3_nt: TGTGCCAGCGGGGAGGGTAGGTACGAGCAGTACTTC

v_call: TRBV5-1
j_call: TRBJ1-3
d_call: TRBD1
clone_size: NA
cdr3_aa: CASSLQGDFGNTIYF
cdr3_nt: TGCGCCAGCAGCTTACAGGGGGATTTTGGAAACACCATATATTTT

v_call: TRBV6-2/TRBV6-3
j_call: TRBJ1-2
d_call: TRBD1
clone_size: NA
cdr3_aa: CASSPTGRLWSYTF
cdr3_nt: TGTGCCAGCAGTCCGACAGGGCGTCTATGGAGCTACACCTTC

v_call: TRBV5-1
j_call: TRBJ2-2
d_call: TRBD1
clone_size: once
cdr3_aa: CASSPVTGQGGTGELFF
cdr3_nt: TGCGCCAGCAGCCCAGTGACGGGACAGGGAGGAACCGGGGAGCTGTTTTTT

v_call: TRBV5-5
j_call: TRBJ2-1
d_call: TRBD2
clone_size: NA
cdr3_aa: CASSPSGLAGGTYNEQFF
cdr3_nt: TGTGCCAGCAGCCCCTCGGGACTAGCGGGAGGAACCTACAATGAGCAGTTCTTC

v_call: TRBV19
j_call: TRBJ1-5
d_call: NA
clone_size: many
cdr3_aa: CASSITGVSNQPQHF
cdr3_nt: TGTGCCAGTAGTATTACGGGGGTTAGCAATCAGCCCCAGCATTTT

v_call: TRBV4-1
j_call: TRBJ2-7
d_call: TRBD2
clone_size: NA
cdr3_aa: CASSQEPGLAGRKYEQYF
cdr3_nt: TGCGCCAGCAGCCAAGAACCCGGACTAGCGGGACGGAAATACGAGCAGTACTTC

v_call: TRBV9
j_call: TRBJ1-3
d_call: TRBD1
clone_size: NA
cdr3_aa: CASSVENRGVSGNTIYF
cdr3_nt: TGTGCCAGCAGCGTAGAGAACAGGGGAGTCTCTGGAAACACCATATATTTT

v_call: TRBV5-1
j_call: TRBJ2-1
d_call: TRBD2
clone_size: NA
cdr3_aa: CASSLGTSGVNEQFF
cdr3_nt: TGCGCCAGCAGCTTGGGAACTAGCGGTGTCAATGAGCAGTTCTTC

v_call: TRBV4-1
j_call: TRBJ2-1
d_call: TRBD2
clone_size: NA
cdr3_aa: CASSQSLAEGVGYNEQFF
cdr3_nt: TGCGCCAGCAGCCAGAGCCTAGCGGAGGGAGTGGGCTACAATGAGCAGTTCTTC

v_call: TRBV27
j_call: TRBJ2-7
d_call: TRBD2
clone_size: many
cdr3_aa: CASSQRDSLHEQYF
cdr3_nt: TGTGCCAGCAGTCAGCGGGACTCCCTACACGAGCAGTACTTC

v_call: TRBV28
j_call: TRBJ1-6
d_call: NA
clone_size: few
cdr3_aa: CASVKPRGNNSPLHF
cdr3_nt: TGTGCCAGCGTCAAGCCGAGGGGGAATAATTCACCCCTCCACTTT

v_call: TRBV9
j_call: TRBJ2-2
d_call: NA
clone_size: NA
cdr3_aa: CASSVATGTGELFF
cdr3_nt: TGTGCCAGCAGCGTAGCTACGGGCACCGGGGAGCTGTTTTTT

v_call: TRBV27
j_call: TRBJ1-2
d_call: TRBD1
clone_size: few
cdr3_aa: CASSSQGQGTGYTF
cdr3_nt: TGTGCCAGCAGTTCTCAGGGACAGGGAACAGGCTACACCTTC